This T cell receptor beta chain stems from a study of CD8 T cells in ankylosing spondylitis. Study-wide results and caveats: Reactive arthritis synovial fluid and blood were previously reported to contain some motif variants.

Trimming took 2 bases from V and 2 from J; bases not matched to a gene: 5. The CDR3 is 16 residues long. The germline gives CDR1 LNHDA, CDR2 SQIVND (reference sequence). For TCR beta, libraries came from quantitative 5'-RACE with molecular barcodes. TCRdb re-analysed the 5' RACE reads in MiXCR, keeping a single row per CDR3 protein. The table records some 130,000 distinct CDR3 sequences, 6.5% to 8.5% of them present only once. A word on this clonotype: What it recognizes is unknown.

Sequences were obtained from synovial fluid, either unsorted or a sorted T cell fraction (not recorded which). The source of this sequence is a male donor with ankylosing spondylitis. V usage is TRBV19 and J usage is TRBJ2-1; TRBD1 matches 8 bases. The CDR3 DNA sequence: TGTGCCAGTAGTATAAGACACAGGGGGGCCTACAATGAGCAGTTCTTC. It translates to CASSIRHRGAYNEQFF.